The rows below give T cell receptor beta chains drawn from one sample of a study of T cell changes during pregnancy in multiple sclerosis. Clones were read by immunoSEQ multiplex PCR, and TCRdb kept only the in-frame ones, dropping some. The table includes tens of thousands of clones, approximately 90% detected once. Here the sequenced sample was CD4+ T cells from peripheral blood mononuclear cells, taken in the first trimester of pregnancy. The receptors derive from a female donor with multiple sclerosis, enrolled in a pregnancy study. CDR3s include the opening cysteine and the closing phenylalanine or tryptophan. A D gene is named only where the DNA matches it firmly. Only part of the rows carry a size: once, few, many, or a class if the clone is expanded.

j_call	clone_size	d_call	v_call	cdr3_length	cdr3_nt	cdr3_aa
TRBJ1-2	-	-	TRBV5-1	14	TGCGCCAGCAGCTTGGGGAGGGAAAACTATGGCTACACCTTC	CASSLGRENYGYTF
TRBJ1-1	-	TRBD1	TRBV29-1	12	TGCAGCGTTGCTCAGGGGGACACTGAAGCTTTCTTT	CSVAQGDTEAFF
TRBJ1-4	-	-	TRBV6-4	13	TGTGCCAGCAGCGTTTCAGTCTCTGAAAAACTGTTTTTT	CASSVSVSEKLFF
TRBJ1-1	once	-	TRBV6-1	17	TGTGCCAGCAGTGCCTCAGGGAGGGCATCGGGGAACACTGAAGCTTTCTTT	CASSASGRASGNTEAFF
TRBJ2-2	-	-	TRBV18	17	TGTGCCAGCTCACCTAATTATCAACAGTATCTCACCGGGGAGCTGTTTTTT	CASSPNYQQYLTGELFF
TRBJ2-7	-	TRBD2	TRBV19	13	TGTGCCAGCCGTACTAGCGGGACCTACGAGCAGTACTTC	CASRTSGTYEQYF
TRBJ2-3	once	-	TRBV11-3	13	TGTGCCAGCAGCTTAATGGTGGAGAATACGCAGTATTTT	CASSLMVENTQYF
TRBJ2-7	-	-	TRBV6-1	15	TGTGCCAGCAGTGAAGCCGGAGGGTCACGGTCCGAGCAGTACTTC	CASSEAGGSRSEQYF
TRBJ2-7	-	TRBD1	TRBV6-1	12	TGTGCCAGCAGTGGGGACAGCTACGAGCAGTACTTC	CASSGDSYEQYF
TRBJ2-2	-	-	TRBV12-5	13	TGTGCTAGTGGTTTGTCCTTAGCCGGGGAGCTGTTTTTT	CASGLSLAGELFF
TRBJ2-1	once	TRBD1	TRBV7-2	16	TGTGCCAGCAGCTTAATGGGCCAGGGGGCTGGCAATGAGCAGTTCTTC	CASSLMGQGAGNEQFF
TRBJ2-5	-	-	TRBV7-2	13	TGTGCCAGCAGCTTTGACAGACAAGAGACCCAGTACTTC	CASSFDRQETQYF
TRBJ1-2	-	TRBD1	TRBV5-5	15	TGTGCCAGCAGGACGGACAGGGGAGGATGGAACGGCTACACCTTC	CASRTDRGGWNGYTF
TRBJ2-3	once	-	TRBV7-9	15	TGTGCCAGCAGCTTAGGTTTCGGGGGAACAGATACGCAGTATTTT	CASSLGFGGTDTQYF
TRBJ1-5	-	-	TRBV6-5	15	TGTGCCAGCAGTTACTCTTCAGGGTTGGATCAGCCCCAGCATTTT	CASSYSSGLDQPQHF
TRBJ2-1	-	-	TRBV20-1	11	TGCGCCGGCGGGACCTACAATGAGCAGTTCTTC	CAGGTYNEQFF
TRBJ1-4	-	-	TRBV18	17	TGTGCCAGCTCACTAATGAGTCCCGTAGCATATCGTGAAAAACTGTTTTTT	CASSLMSPVAYREKLFF
TRBJ1-4	-	-	TRBV29-1	14	TGCAGCGTCAATGCGCGGGGGCCCGGGGGAAAACTGTTTTTT	CSVNARGPGGKLFF
TRBJ1-6	-	TRBD1	TRBV25-1	12	TGTGCCTCGACAGGGGGGAATTCACCCCTCCACTTT	CASTGGNSPLHF
TRBJ2-4	-	-	TRBV7-6	17	TGTGCCAGCAGCTTAGCCTACGGGGGGCGGGCCAAAAACATTCAGTACTTC	CASSLAYGGRAKNIQYF
TRBJ2-7	-	-	TRBV11-2	16	TGTGCCAGCAGCTTACGTTACGGCGGTACCTCGTACGAGCAGTACTTC	CASSLRYGGTSYEQYF
TRBJ1-1	-	TRBD1	TRBV18	16	TGTGCCAGCTCACCCCGTCCGGGACAGATGAACACTGAAGCTTTCTTT	CASSPRPGQMNTEAFF
TRBJ2-7	-	-	TRBV5-4	14	TGTGCCAGCAGCTTGACCGGAGCCTCCTACGAGCAGTACTTC	CASSLTGASYEQYF